This T cell receptor (beta chain) was profiled in a study of T cells after yellow fever vaccination. Whole-study context: With SMART-Seq v4 Ultra Low Input, the fractions containing low cell numbers were prepared.

As TCR cDNA was made by 5'RACE template switching, a universal primer site and UMIs were added. TCRdb reanalysed the 5' RACE reads using MiXCR and keeps one entry per CDR3 protein. The sample contains 450,000 to 650,000 distinct CDR3 sequences, roughly 14% of which appear only once. Study-level results: Reappearance after the booster was seen for most primary-vaccination clones, at 95% to 96% CD4 and 85% to 90% CD8. One caveat is that FACS-sorted repertoires could contain abundant clonotypes contaminating from the bulk population.

This clonotype has just a few counts. Its antigen is unidentified. V lost 6 bases and J 11 bases, leaving 20 bases between the germline ends. This CDR3 spans 14 amino acids. V gene TRBV12-3 or TRBV12-4 combines with J gene TRBJ1-5; D may be TRBD1 (5 bases). This clonotype was obtained from a man aged 25-45 years who received the YFV17D yellow fever vaccine. Sequenced material: PBMCs, taken on the day of the yellow fever booster vaccination. The DNA for the CDR3 is TGTGCCAGCAGCCCAAACGGGGACGTGGGGTCCCAGCATTTT. The encoded protein is CASSPNGDVGSQHF.